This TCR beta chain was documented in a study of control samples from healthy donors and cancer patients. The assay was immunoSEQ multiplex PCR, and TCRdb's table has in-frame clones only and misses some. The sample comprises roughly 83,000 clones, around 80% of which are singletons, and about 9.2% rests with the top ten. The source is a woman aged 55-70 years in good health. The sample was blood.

The CDR3, as DNA: TGTGCCAGTAGTATCCAGGCCGGGGAGCTGTTTTTT. Protein: CASSIQAGELFF. V and J are TRBV19 and TRBJ2-2; D is unresolved. Per germline, CDR1 LNHDA and CDR2 SQIVND (reference sequence). The CDR3 length is 12 residues. Trimming removed 3 bases from V and 6 bases from J, with 5 bases in between.